This T cell receptor beta chain was retrieved from a study of identical twins. TCRdb processed the 5' RACE reads anew with MiXCR; each CDR3 protein has one entry. The data show hundreds of thousands of distinct CDR3 sequences, approximately 18% seen once. CDR1 is DFQATT, CDR2 SNEGSKA, per germline (reference sequence). The V and J ends lost 3 bases and 6 bases, in that order; junction bases with no gene match: 7. This CDR3 is built from 14 residues. Separately, the same data were catalogued under a study of T cells expressing NK-cell markers.

The rearrangement uses TRBV20-1 and TRBJ2-1; 8 nucleotides agree with TRBD2. The sequence was collected from a woman aged 18-35 years in good health. The specimen was PBMCs. CDR3 sequence reads: CSASKGLALNEQFF. The DNA of the CDR3 is TGCAGTGCTAGCAAAGGACTAGCCCTCAATGAGCAGTTCTTC.